The clone carrying this T cell receptor beta chain came up once. J was trimmed by 13 bases and V by 3 bases; bases with no gene match: 17. CDR1 is SQVTM, CDR2 ANQGSEA, per germline. CDR3 length equals 15 residues. Sequencing was performed on unsorted PBMC DNA using ten immunoSEQ deep assay plates. The authors' processing: Owing to the provision of junction-only sequences devoid of quality scores by immunoSEQ, filtering differed. The method was immunoSEQ multiplex PCR; TCRdb's version includes in-frame clones alone and lacks a portion of them. Clone size and the V and J calls come from that table; the DNA yielded D and trimming. Counted here are roughly 500,000 clones, 78% occurring once; the ten biggest clones make up around 12%. This sample was included in a study of shared clonotypes between healthy human individuals.

The clonotype was recovered from a woman aged 40-49 years in good health. Some clones in this sample may be carry-over from other donors' samples. Sequenced: PBMCs. The chain employs TRBV29-1 and TRBJ2-1, with 8 positions matching TRBD2. This CDR3 is CSVDNNYKRELDQFF. DNA for the CDR3: TGCAGCGTTGACAATAATTATAAGCGGGAGCTAGATCAGTTCTTC.